A selection of T cell receptor beta chains follows, all from one sample in a study of T cell responses to AZD1222 COVID-19 vaccine. Profiled with immunoSEQ multiplex PCR; TCRdb holds only in-frame clones, not every one. The repertoire includes about 140,000 clones, nearly 95% of them detected once, and roughly 3.5% sits in the top ten. The sample here was peripheral blood, taken 28 days after the second AZD1222 dose. Receptors were obtained from an adult who received the AZD1222 COVID-19 vaccine. Each CDR3 is given with its conserved first and last residue. A D gene is named only where the DNA matches it firmly. Some rows mark clone size as missing; the rest say once, few, many or name a class of expanded clone.

size	V	D	J	CDR3	DNA
-	TRBV28	-	TRBJ1-2	CASRARSASGYTF	TGTGCCAGCAGGGCCCGGTCGGCGAGTGGCTACACCTTC
few	TRBV5-1	-	TRBJ1-6	CASSLELQVGSSYNSPLHF	TGCGCCAGCAGCTTGGAGCTCCAAGTGGGAAGCTCCTATAATTCACCCCTCCACTTT
once	TRBV6-1	-	TRBJ1-1	CASSDGWNTEAFF	TGTGCCAGCAGTGACGGATGGAACACTGAAGCTTTCTTT
-	TRBV28	-	TRBJ2-1	CASSFYDEQFF	TGTGCCAGCAGTTTTTACGATGAGCAGTTCTTC
-	TRBV11-2	-	TRBJ1-2	CASSLYTSTSGYYGYTF	TGTGCCAGCAGCCTATACACATCCACATCGGGTTACTATGGCTACACCTTC
few	TRBV7-9	TRBD1	TRBJ1-4	CASSSGQLNEKLFF	TGTGCCAGCAGCTCGGGACAGCTTAATGAAAAACTGTTTTTT
-	TRBV5-1	-	TRBJ2-1	CASSLVSGVNEQFF	TGCGCCAGCAGCTTGGTGTCGGGAGTCAATGAGCAGTTCTTC
-	TRBV7-9	TRBD1	TRBJ1-5	CASSLTGGAGQPQHF	TGTGCCAGCAGCCTAACAGGGGGCGCGGGGCAGCCCCAGCATTTT
-	TRBV5-8	TRBD1	TRBJ1-2	CASSFLHPTGNGYTF	TGTGCCAGCAGCTTTCTACACCCGACAGGGAATGGCTACACCTTC
-	TRBV19	-	TRBJ1-1	CATGTGGTGNTEAFF	TGTGCCACCGGGACTGGGGGGACTGGGAACACTGAAGCTTTCTTT
-	TRBV9	-	TRBJ1-3	CASSEYPGDSYSGNTIYF	TGTGCCAGCAGCGAGTACCCAGGGGACTCCTACTCTGGAAACACCATATATTTT
-	TRBV4-3	TRBD1	TRBJ1-1	CASSQERDSRFFF	TGCGCCAGCAGCCAAGAGCGGGACAGCCGCTTTTTCTTT
-	TRBV19	-	TRBJ2-2	CASSIEAGSFSGELFF	TGTGCCAGTAGTATAGAGGCAGGGAGTTTTTCCGGGGAGCTGTTTTTT
-	TRBV28	-	TRBJ1-1	CASSPPKNTEAFF	TGTGCCAGCAGCCCTCCAAAAAACACTGAAGCTTTCTTT
-	TRBV19	TRBD2	TRBJ2-3	CASSIPRTSGSTDTQYF	TGTGCCAGTAGTATACCGCGGACTAGCGGGAGCACAGATACGCAGTATTTT
-	TRBV6-6	TRBD1	TRBJ1-2	CASRGADRANYGYTF	TGTGCCAGCAGAGGGGCGGACAGGGCTAACTATGGCTACACCTTC
-	TRBV19	-	TRBJ1-5	CASSKGQSNQPQHF	TGTGCCAGTAGTAAAGGACAAAGCAATCAGCCCCAGCATTTT
-	TRBV18	TRBD2	TRBJ2-1	CASSIGGSSYNEQFF	TGTGCCAGCTCAATTGGCGGGAGCTCCTACAATGAGCAGTTCTTC
-	TRBV18	TRBD2	TRBJ2-7	CASSASGGTMEQYF	TGTGCCAGCTCAGCCAGCGGGGGAACCATGGAACAGTACTTC
once	TRBV6-5	TRBD2	TRBJ2-7	CASSLYSGKSYEQYF	TGTGCCAGCAGCTTATACAGCGGGAAAAGCTACGAGCAGTACTTC
-	TRBV9	-	TRBJ2-1	CASSEGGQRYNEQFF	TGTGCCAGCAGCGAGGGGGGACAGAGGTACAATGAGCAGTTCTTC
-	TRBV27	-	TRBJ1-2	CASSLSEYGYTF	TGTGCCAGCAGTTTATCCGAATATGGCTACACCTTC
-	TRBV7-9	-	TRBJ1-6	CASSRDGYNSPLHF	TGTGCCAGCAGCCGCGACGGTTATAATTCACCCCTCCACTTT
few	TRBV29-1	-	TRBJ1-1	CSVRTENTEAFF	TGCAGCGTTAGGACAGAGAACACTGAAGCTTTCTTT
-	TRBV14	-	TRBJ2-4	CASSAVYSGAKNIQYF	TGTGCCAGCAGCGCCGTTTATAGCGGAGCCAAAAACATTCAGTACTTC
-	TRBV7-5	-	TRBJ2-3	CARSPRLLGFPDTQYF	TGTGCCAGAAGCCCGCGACTGTTGGGGTTCCCAGATACGCAGTATTTT
-	TRBV28	TRBD1	TRBJ2-3	CASSPQGEPDTQYF	TGTGCCAGCAGTCCCCAGGGGGAGCCAGATACGCAGTATTTT
-	TRBV6-5	-	TRBJ2-1	CASVWRDYYNEQFF	TGTGCCAGCGTATGGCGGGATTACTACAATGAGCAGTTCTTC
-	TRBV10-2	-	TRBJ2-7	CASSVDSAHYEQYF	TGCGCCAGCAGCGTGGACAGCGCCCACTACGAGCAGTACTTC
-	TRBV7-9	-	TRBJ1-1	CASSLGGLGTEAFF	TGTGCCAGCAGCTTAGGGGGATTAGGCACTGAAGCTTTCTTT
-	TRBV6-1	TRBD1	TRBJ1-1	CASSLVRTGHEAFF	TGTGCCAGCAGTTTAGTTCGGACAGGCCATGAAGCTTTCTTT
-	TRBV11-2	TRBD2	TRBJ2-3	CASSPLSGRALGTQYF	TGTGCCAGCAGCCCTCTCAGCGGGAGGGCCCTTGGTACGCAGTATTTT
-	TRBV30	-	TRBJ2-4	CAWSGQPKNIQYF	TGTGCCTGGAGTGGACAGCCCAAAAACATTCAGTACTTC
-	TRBV10-3	TRBD2	TRBJ2-7	CAISEGSGGNQYF	TGTGCCATCAGTGAGGGGAGCGGGGGTAATCAGTACTTC